This entry lists 9 T cell receptor beta chains sequenced from one sample in a study of CD8 T cells in ankylosing spondylitis. TCRdb independently ran MiXCR on the 5' RACE reads; one entry per CDR3 protein. The data show over 600,000 distinct CDR3 sequences, with around a fifth seen just once and under 20% held by the top ten. Study-level findings and limits: Fewer than ten highly homologous variants made up a TCR beta motif that seemed to typify ankylosing spondylitis blood.

No cognate antigen is known for these TCRs. Sequenced input: blood, either unsorted or a sorted T cell fraction (not recorded which). These receptors were taken from a male donor with ankylosing spondylitis.

This chain joins TRBV2 and TRBJ2-2; 11 bases fit TRBD2. CDR1 SNHLY and CDR2 FYNNEI come from the germline V gene. V gave up 4 bases and J gave up 2 bases; unmatched junction bases: 18. The CDR3 spans 21 residues. CDR3 in DNA: TGTGCCAGCAGTGGAATCCGGGACAGCGCTACTAGCGGGAGAAACACCGGGGAGCTGTTTTTT. It yields the protein CASSGIRDSATSGRNTGELFF.

This clonotype came up a few times. The J gene is TRBJ2-7, the V gene TRBV9, with 12 bases identical to TRBD2. Germline CDR1 SGDLS, CDR2 YYNGEE. V trimming: 0 bases; J trimming: 2 bases; junction bases outside the gene matches: 0. The CDR3 is 15 amino acids. Here the CDR3 DNA reads TGTGCCAGCAGCGTAGGGACTAGCGGGGCCTACGAGCAGTACTTC. Its translation: CASSVGTSGAYEQYF.

This clonotype was detected a few times. This chain connects TRBV7-9 to TRBJ2-1, with D tentatively TRBD2 (7 bases). Deletions cut 2 bases from V and 8 bases from J, with 13 bases between. This CDR3 spans 14 amino acids. Germline values: CDR1 SEHNR, CDR2 FQNEAQ (reference sequence). In DNA form, the CDR3 reads TGTGCCAGCAGCTTACCTACAGGGAGGGATGAGCAGTTCTTC. Protein sequence: CASSLPTGRDEQFF.

This clonotype was counted only a few times. The gene calls are TRBV7-6 and TRBJ2-2; 8 bases agree with TRBD1. J was trimmed by 5 bases and V by 7 bases; bases with no gene match: 6. CDR3 length: 14 residues. Looked up from germline, CDR1 is SGHVS and CDR2 is FNYEAQ. The CDR3 reads CASNNRGNTGELFF. CDR3 in DNA: TGTGCCAGCAACAACAGGGGGAATACCGGGGAGCTGTTTTTT.

The chain combines TRBV6-5 with TRBJ1-3; no clear D gene. Germline lookup yields CDR1 MNHEY and CDR2 SVGAGI. V lost 6 bases to trimming and J lost 1 base, with 13 bases between them. This CDR3 region has 15 residues. For the CDR3, the DNA is TGTGCCAGCAGCTACGCCTCGGGGTCTGGAAACACCATATATTTT. Translation: CASSYASGSGNTIYF.

The genes are TRBV7-9 and TRBJ2-7; no clear D. V lost 5 bases and J 4 bases, leaving 12 bases between the germline ends. Germline V gives CDR1 SEHNR, CDR2 FQNEAQ (reference sequence). The length of the CDR3 is 13 residues. In DNA form, the CDR3 reads TGTGCCAGCAGCCAGTCGACAAGATACGAGCAGTACTTC. This codes for CASSQSTRYEQYF. Full variable domain (remainder filled in from reference TRBV7-9 and TRBJ2-7): DTGVSQNPRHKITKRGQNVTFRCDPISEHNRLYWYRQTLGQGPEFLTYFQNEAQLEKSRLLSDRFSAERPKGSFSTLEIQRTEQGDSAMYLCASSQSTRYEQYFGPGTRLTVT.

This clonotype occurred many times. The chain uses TRBV20-1 and TRBJ1-3; tentatively, D is TRBD1 (5 bases). This CDR3 spans 14 amino acids. Germline lookup yields CDR1 DFQATT and CDR2 SNEGSKA (reference sequence). The V end was cut by 6 bases, the J end by 1 base, with 13 bases between. The DNA for the CDR3 is TGCAGTGCGCCCGGGGGGGGTTCTGGAAACACCATATATTTT. Encoded protein: CSAPGGGSGNTIYF.

CDR3 in amino acids: CASRTGTGGRYEQFF. In DNA form, the CDR3 reads TGTGCCAGCAGGACCGGGACAGGGGGCAGATATGAGCAGTTCTTC. The chain links TRBV28 to TRBJ2-1; 12 bases line up with TRBD1. CDR1 is MDHEN and CDR2 is SYDVKM in the germline V gene. The CDR3 runs 15 residues. After removal of 6 bases from V and 8 bases from J, the junction contained 8 bases not matched to a gene.

This clonotype has more than one count but fewer than ten. The gene calls are TRBV4-2 and TRBJ2-7; D is uncertain. The germline V gene has CDR1 LGHNA and CDR2 YNFKEQ. Trimming cost V 0 bases and J 9 bases, with 12 bases left between them. This CDR3 has 13 residues. CDR3 in amino acids: CASSQDVTGWQYF. The CDR3 region has the DNA TGTGCCAGCAGCCAAGATGTAACCGGCTGGCAGTACTTC.